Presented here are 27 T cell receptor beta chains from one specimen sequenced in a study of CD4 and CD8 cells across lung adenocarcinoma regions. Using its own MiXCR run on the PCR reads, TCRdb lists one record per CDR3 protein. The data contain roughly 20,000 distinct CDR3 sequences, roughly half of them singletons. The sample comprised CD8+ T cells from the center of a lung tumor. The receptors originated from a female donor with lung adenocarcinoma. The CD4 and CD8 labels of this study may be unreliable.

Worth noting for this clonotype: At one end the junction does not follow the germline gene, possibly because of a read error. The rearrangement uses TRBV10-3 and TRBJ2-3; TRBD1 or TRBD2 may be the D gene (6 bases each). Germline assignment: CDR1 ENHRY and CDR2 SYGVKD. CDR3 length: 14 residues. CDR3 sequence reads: CAGHGGGSKETQYF. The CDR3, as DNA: TGTGCGGGCCACGGGGGCGGTAGCAAAGAGACCCAGTATTTC.

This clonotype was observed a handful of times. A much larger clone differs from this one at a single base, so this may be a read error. CDR3 region: CASRQTHEQYF. In DNA, the CDR3 is TGTGCCAGCAGGCAAACCCATGAGCAGTACTTC. This chain connects TRBV7-2 to TRBJ2-4; no clear D gene. V gave up 6 bases and J gave up 13 bases, with 13 bases separating them. Germline CDR1 and CDR2: SGHTA and FQGNSA. CDR3 length: 11 amino acids.

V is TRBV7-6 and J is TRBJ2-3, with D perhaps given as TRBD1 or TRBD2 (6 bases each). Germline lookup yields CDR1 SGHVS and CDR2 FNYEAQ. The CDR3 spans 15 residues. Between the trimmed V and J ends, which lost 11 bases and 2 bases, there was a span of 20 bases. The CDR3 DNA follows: TGTGCCGGGGGGCTAGGTGTCCTCCACACAGATACGCAGTATTTT. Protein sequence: CAGGLGVLHTDTQYF. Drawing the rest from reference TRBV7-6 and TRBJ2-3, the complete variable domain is GAGVSQSPRYKVTKRGQDVALRCDPISGHVSLYWYRQALGQGPEFLTYFNYEAQQDKSGLPNDRFSAERPEGSISTLTIQRTEQRDSAMYRCAGGLGVLHTDTQYFGPGTRLTVL.

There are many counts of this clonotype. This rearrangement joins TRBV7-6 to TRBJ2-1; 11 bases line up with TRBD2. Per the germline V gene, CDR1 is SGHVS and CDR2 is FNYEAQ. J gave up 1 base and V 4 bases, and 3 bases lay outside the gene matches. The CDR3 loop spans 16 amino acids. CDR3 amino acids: CASSSLAGGSYNEQFF. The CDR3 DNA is TGTGCCAGCAGCTCCCTAGCGGGAGGATCCTACAATGAGCAGTTCTTC.

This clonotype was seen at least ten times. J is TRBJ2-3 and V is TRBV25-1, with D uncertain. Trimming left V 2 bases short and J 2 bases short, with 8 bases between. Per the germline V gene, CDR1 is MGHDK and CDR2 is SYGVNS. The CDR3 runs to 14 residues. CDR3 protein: CASSEQETTDTQYF. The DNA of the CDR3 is TGTGCCAGCAGTGAACAGGAAACCACAGATACGCAGTATTTT.

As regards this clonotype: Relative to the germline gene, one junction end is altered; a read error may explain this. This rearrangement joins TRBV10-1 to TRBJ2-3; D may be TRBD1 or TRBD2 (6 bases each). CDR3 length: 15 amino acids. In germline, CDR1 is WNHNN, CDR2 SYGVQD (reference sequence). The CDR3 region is CAGGQGGRGQDTQYF. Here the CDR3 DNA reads TGCGCCGGGGGGCAAGGCGGCCGGGGGCAAGATACCCAGTACTTT.

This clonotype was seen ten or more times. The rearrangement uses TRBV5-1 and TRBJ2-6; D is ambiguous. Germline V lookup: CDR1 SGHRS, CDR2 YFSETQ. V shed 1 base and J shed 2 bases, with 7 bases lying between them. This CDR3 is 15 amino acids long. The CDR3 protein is CASSLILAGANVLTF. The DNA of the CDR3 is TGCGCCAGCAGCTTGATATTGGCTGGGGCCAACGTCCTGACTTTC.

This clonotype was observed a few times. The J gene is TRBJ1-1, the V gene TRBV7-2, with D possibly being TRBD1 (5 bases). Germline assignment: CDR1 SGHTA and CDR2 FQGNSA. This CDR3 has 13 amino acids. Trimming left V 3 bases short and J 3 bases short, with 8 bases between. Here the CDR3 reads CASSFDSYTEAFF. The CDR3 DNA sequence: TGTGCCAGCAGCTTCGACAGTTACACTGAAGCTTTCTTT.

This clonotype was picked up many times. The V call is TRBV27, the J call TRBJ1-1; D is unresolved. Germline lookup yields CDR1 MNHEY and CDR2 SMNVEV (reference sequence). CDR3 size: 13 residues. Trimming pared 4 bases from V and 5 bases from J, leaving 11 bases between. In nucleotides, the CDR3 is TGTGCCAGCAGTTCCTGGACGGGGACTGAAGCTTTCTTT. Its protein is CASSSWTGTEAFF.

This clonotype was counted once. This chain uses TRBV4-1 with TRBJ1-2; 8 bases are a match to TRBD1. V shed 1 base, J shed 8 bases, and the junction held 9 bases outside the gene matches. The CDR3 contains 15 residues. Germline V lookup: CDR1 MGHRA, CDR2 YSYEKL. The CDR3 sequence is CASSQGVRGLGGYTF. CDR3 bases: TGCGCCAGCAGCCAAGGAGTCAGGGGGCTCGGCGGCTACACCTTC.

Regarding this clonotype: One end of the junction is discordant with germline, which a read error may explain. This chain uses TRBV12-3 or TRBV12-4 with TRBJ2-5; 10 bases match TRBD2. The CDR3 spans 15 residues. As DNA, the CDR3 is TGTGCCAGCAGTTTAGATGGCCTAGCGGGGGCCTCTCGATTCTTC. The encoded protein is CASSLDGLAGASRFF.

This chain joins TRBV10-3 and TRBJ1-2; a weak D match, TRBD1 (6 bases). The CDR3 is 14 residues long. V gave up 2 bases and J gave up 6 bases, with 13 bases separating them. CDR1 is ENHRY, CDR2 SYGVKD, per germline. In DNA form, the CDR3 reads TGTGCCATCAGTGAGGAATTGGGGGCTGATGGCTACACCTTC. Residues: CAISEELGADGYTF.

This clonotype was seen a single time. The CDR3 is CASSNRDKNTEAFF. The CDR3 DNA is TGTGCCAGCAGTAACCGGGACAAGAACACTGAAGCTTTCTTT. The chain joins TRBV6-5 to TRBJ1-1; a possible D gene is TRBD1 (6 bases). The CDR3 spans 14 residues. Trimming stripped 5 bases from V and 1 base from J, with 11 bases between. CDR1 is MNHEY and CDR2 is SVGAGI in the germline V gene.

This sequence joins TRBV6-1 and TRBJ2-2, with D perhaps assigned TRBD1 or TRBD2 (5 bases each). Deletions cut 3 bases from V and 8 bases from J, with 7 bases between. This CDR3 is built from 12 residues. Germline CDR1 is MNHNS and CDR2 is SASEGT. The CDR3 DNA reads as TGTGCCAGCAGTGAGGGGGATGGGGAGCTGTTTTTT. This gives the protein CASSEGDGELFF.

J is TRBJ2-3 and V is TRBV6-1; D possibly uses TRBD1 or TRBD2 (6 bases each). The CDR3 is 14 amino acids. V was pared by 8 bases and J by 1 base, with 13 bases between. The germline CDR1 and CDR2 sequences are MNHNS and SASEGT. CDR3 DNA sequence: TGTGCCAGCTGGGGGGACACCCGCACAGATACGCAGTATTTT. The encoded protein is CASWGDTRTDTQYF.

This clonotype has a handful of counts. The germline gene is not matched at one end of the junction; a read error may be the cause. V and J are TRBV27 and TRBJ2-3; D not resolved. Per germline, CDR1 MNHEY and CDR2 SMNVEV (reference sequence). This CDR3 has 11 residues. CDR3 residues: CASGAQNTQYF. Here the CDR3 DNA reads TGTGCCAGCGGTGCTCAAAACACGCAGTATTTC.

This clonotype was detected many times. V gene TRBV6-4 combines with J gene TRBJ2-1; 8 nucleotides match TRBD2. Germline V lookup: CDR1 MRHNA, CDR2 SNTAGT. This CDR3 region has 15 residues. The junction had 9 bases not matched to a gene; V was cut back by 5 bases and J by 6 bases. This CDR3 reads CASSPEKRECNEQFF. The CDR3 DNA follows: TGTGCCAGCAGTCCCGAGAAGCGGGAGTGCAATGAGCAGTTCTTC.

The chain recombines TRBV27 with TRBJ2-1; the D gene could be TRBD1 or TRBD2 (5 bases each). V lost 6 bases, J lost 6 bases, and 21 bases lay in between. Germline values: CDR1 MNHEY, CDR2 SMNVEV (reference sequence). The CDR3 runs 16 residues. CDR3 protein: CASSLTGRATTNEQFF. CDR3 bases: TGTGCCAGCAGCCTCACGGGGCGGGCCACAACCAATGAGCAGTTCTTC.

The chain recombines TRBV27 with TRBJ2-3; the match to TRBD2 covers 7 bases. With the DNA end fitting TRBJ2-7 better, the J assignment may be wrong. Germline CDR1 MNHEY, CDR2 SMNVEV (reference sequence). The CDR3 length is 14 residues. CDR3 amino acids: CARSGASGPDTQYF. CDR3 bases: TGTGCGAGGAGCGGGGCAAGTGGCCCAGATACGCAGTACTTC.

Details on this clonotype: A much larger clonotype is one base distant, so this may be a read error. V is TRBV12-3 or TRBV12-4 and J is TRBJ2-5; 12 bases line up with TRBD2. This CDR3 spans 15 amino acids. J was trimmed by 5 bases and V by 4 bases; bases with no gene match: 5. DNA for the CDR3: TGTGCCAGCAGTTCTAGCGGGGGGGCCTCGGAGACCCAGTACTTC. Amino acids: CASSSSGGASETQYF.

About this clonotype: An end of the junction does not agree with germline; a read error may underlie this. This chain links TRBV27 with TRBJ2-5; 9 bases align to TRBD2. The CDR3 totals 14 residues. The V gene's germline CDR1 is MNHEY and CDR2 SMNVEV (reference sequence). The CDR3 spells CAGGGGQGQDTQYF. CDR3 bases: TGTGCCGGCGGGGGGGGCCAGGGCCAAGATACCCAGTACTTC.

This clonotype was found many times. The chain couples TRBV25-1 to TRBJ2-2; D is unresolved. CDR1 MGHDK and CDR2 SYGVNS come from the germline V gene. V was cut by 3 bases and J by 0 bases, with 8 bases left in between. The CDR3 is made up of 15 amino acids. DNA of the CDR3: TGTGCCAGCAGTGACCGGGTTTCGAACACCGGGGAGCTGTTTTTT. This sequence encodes CASSDRVSNTGELFF.

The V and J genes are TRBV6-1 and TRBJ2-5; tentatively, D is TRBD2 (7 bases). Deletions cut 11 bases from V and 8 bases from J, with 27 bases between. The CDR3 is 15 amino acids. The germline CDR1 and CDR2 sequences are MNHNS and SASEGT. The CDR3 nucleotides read TGTGCCGGGGGGGGGGGGGGCCGGGACCCAGATACCCAGTACTTC. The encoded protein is CAGGGGGRDPDTQYF.

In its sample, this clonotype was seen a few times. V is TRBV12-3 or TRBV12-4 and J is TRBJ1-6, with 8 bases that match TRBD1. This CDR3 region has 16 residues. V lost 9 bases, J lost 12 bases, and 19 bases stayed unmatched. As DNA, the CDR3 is TGTGCCAGTGGCGAATCGCTCGGACAGGGTCGAGGACCCCTCCACTTT. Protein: CASGESLGQGRGPLHF.

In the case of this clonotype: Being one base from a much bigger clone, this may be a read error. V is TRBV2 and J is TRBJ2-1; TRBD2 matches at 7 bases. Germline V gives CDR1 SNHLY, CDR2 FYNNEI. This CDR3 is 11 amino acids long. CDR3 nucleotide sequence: TGTGACAGCATGGGGGGGACCGGGCCGTTCTTC. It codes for CDSMGGTGPFF.

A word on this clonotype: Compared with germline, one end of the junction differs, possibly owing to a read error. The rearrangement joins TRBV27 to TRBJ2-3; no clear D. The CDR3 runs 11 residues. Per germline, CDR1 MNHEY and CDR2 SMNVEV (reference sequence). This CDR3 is CGRGPPDTQYF. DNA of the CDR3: TGTGGCCGCGGTCCCCCAGACACGCAGTATTTC.

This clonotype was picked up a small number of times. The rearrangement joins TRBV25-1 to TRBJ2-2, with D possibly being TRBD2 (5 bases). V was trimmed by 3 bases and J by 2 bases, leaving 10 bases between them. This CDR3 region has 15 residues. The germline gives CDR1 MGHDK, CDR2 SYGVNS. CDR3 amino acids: CASSEASLNTGELFF. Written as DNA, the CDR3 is TGTGCCAGCAGTGAGGCTAGCCTAAACACCGGGGAGCTGTTTTTT.